The T cell receptor beta chain under discussion was sequenced for a study of persistence of HIV-infected CD4 T cells. CDR1 and CDR2 from the germline V gene are MGHDK and SYGVNS. V was cut by 4 bases and J by 11 bases, with 12 bases left in between. CDR3 size: 12 residues. In this sample, this clone turned up a few times. The antigen is not known. This was the immunoSEQ version 4 assay in survey mode. TCRdb's copy holds only in-frame clones and misses some; the assay was immunoSEQ multiplex PCR. Among fewer than 15,000 clones listed, over 65% were seen once. The stimulus was an HIV-1 Gag 15-mer peptide pool, about 1.1 ug/peptide/mL. CD4+ T cells upregulating both CD40 ligand and CD69 were sorted as responding cells.

V usage is TRBV25-1 and J usage is TRBJ1-5; D unresolved. This receptor was obtained from an adult man with HIV who was CMV-seropositive. The sample here was CD4+ T cells sorted from PBMCs after 18-hour stimulation, taken from a patient who received antiretroviral therapy. The chain's CDR3 is CASSADTGSQHF. CDR3 sequence (DNA): TGTGCCAGCAGTGCCGACACCGGGTCCCAGCATTTT.